This T cell receptor (beta chain) was observed in a study of T cells in Graves' hyperthyroidism and ophthalmopathy. The study, taken as a whole, reports: The model forecast ophthalmopathy, anticipating it by a median around 6.5 months before onset.

Remarks on this clonotype: The antigen is undetermined. The conserved closing phenylalanine or tryptophan is absent in this CDR3, likely reflecting a read error.

CDR1 is LGHDT, CDR2 YNNKEL, per germline (reference sequence). Deletions cut 0 bases from V and 7 bases from J, with 10 bases between. This CDR3 has 14 amino acids. Amplified TCR beta CDR3 regions came from RNA transcripts. The TCR CDR3 was amplified in a first-round RT-PCR using the HTBI primer set. One entry per CDR3 protein, called by TCRdb with MiXCR from the multiplex PCR reads. The table records more than 250,000 distinct CDR3 sequences, roughly 15% of them present only once. The chain carries TRBV3-1 and TRBJ1-5; D perhaps matches TRBD1 (6 bases). The origin of this receptor is a woman aged 50 to 60 with Graves' hyperthyroidism that later progressed to Graves' ophthalmopathy. The specimen sequenced was blood. CDR3 DNA sequence: TGTGCCAGCAGCCAAGAGGGGGGGGGCCAGCCCCAGCATCTT. It specifies CASSQEGGGQPQHL.